The sequence of this T cell receptor (beta chain) was determined in a study of vaccination and CD4 T cells after COVID-19. Overall study: Post-vaccination specimens were collected at a median of around 72 days following dose two (range 14 to 241). The authors used overlapping spike peptides from SARS-CoV-2, HCoV-NL63, HCoV-OC43 and HCoV-229E to stimulate cells.

Treatment: approximately nine-day PBMC culture with coronavirus spike peptide pools or control peptides (ViraFEST assay). This clonotype was picked up a small number of times. The antigen is undetermined. With the Oncomine TCR Beta short-read assay, DNA from cultured CD4+ T cells was sequenced. In TCRdb, the PCR reads were re-called with MiXCR into one record per CDR3 protein. The sample consists of tens of thousands of distinct CDR3 sequences, about 43% of them appearing once. Germline V gene lookup returns CDR1 LNHDA and CDR2 SQIVND (reference sequence). V shed 7 bases and J shed 4 bases, with 17 bases lying between them. The CDR3 runs 15 residues. Study-level findings and limits: A nonsignificant median increase from approximately 23 to 38 SARS-CoV-2-reactive clonotypes was observed.

This sequence was found in a human donor who had recovered from COVID-19. The sequencing here drew on CD4+ T cells from blood, cultured in vitro, taken after SARS-CoV-2 vaccination. The chain carries TRBV19 and TRBJ2-1; D possibly uses TRBD1 or TRBD2 (7 bases each). The CDR3: CASTQGGGSYNEQFF. CDR3 nucleotides: TGTGCCAGTACCCAGGGGGGGGGCTCATACAATGAGCAGTTCTTC.